The 4 T cell receptor beta chains reported below all come from one sample, sequenced in a study of cytomegalovirus exposure and HLA in healthy donors. Primers included in the PCR were 60 Vbeta and 13 Jbeta primers. Assay: immunoSEQ multiplex PCR; the TCRdb copy retains only in-frame clones and omits some. Of about 93,000 clones listed, around 76% are singletons. The sequenced material came from PBMCs. The receptor source for this set is a man aged 30 to 39 in good health and CMV-seronegative.

This rearrangement joins TRBV11-2 to TRBJ2-3; D is unresolved. Trimming took off 5 bases at V and 0 bases at J, with 3 bases between the two ends. This CDR3 spans 12 amino acids. Germline V gives CDR1 SGHAT, CDR2 FQNNGV. For the CDR3, the DNA is TGTGCCAGCAGCCCAAGCACAGATACGCAGTATTTT. Protein product: CASSPSTDTQYF.

The rearrangement links TRBV7-9 to TRBJ2-5; TRBD2 matches 12 bases. Germline CDR1 reads SEHNR; CDR2 reads FQNEAQ (reference sequence). V shed 3 bases, J shed 7 bases, and the junction held 6 bases outside the gene matches. The CDR3 sequence is 15 residues long. CDR3 DNA: TGTGCCAGCAGCTTCTCTAGCGGGGGGGGTCTGACCCAGTACTTC. It encodes CASSFSSGGGLTQYF.

The chain is built from TRBV4-3 and TRBJ2-4; 7 bases map to TRBD2. From germline, CDR1 is LGHNA and CDR2 YSLEER. This CDR3 has 20 residues. V was clipped by 0 bases and J by 7 bases; unmatched bases: 21. The CDR3 DNA is TGCGCCAGCAGCCAAGATCTGGGTTCCATAGCGGGTAGTTCGTATAACATTCAGTACTTC. Its translation: CASSQDLGSIAGSSYNIQYF.

DNA of the CDR3: TGTGCCAGCAGCTTGGGAGACTCCGGGACAGGGTTTCACTATGGCTACACCTTC. Its translation is CASSLGDSGTGFHYGYTF. The V and J genes are TRBV5-4 and TRBJ1-2, with 9 bases fitting TRBD1. Trimming took 0 bases from V and 3 from J; bases not matched to a gene: 12. The CDR3 is made up of 18 amino acids. Germline lookup yields CDR1 SGHNT and CDR2 YYREEE (reference sequence).